This TCR beta chain was recovered during a study of cytomegalovirus exposure and HLA in healthy donors. Across the study: According to later analysis, the same platform produced the roughly 130 validation and approximately 630 first-cohort repertoires.

Findings and caveats of the study: In the 120 or so validation repertoires, about 94% of cluster scores exceeded 0, per a later analysis. There were some public TCRs occurring in many donors, but most TCR sequences were rare.

Profiled with immunoSEQ multiplex PCR; TCRdb holds only in-frame clones, not every one. The repertoire holds hundreds of thousands of clones, with roughly 87% as singletons. Concerning this clone itself: No antigen is known for it.

The clonotype was recovered from a man aged 18-30 years in good health and CMV-seropositive. The specimen was PBMCs.

As DNA, the CDR3 is TGTGCCAGCAGTTTTGGGACCGGTAGGCAGCCCCAGCATTTT. Translating it yields CASSFGTGRQPQHF. The chain joins TRBV27 to TRBJ1-5; tentatively, D is TRBD1 (5 bases). Trimming left V 3 bases short and J 7 bases short, with 13 bases between. Germline CDR1 MNHEY, CDR2 SMNVEV (reference sequence). CDR3 length equals 14 residues.